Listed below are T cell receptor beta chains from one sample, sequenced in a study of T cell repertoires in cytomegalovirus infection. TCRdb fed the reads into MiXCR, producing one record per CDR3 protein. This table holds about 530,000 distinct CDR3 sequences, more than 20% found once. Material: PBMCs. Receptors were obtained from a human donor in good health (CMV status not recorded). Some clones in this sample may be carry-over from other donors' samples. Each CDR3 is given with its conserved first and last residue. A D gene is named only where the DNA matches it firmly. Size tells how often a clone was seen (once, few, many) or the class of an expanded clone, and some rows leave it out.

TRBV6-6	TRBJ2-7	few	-	CASGRDFSYEQYF	TGTGCCAGCGGGCGGGACTTCTCCTACGAGCAGTACTTC
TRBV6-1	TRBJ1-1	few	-	CASSNRRDRIEAFF	TGTGCCAGCAGTAACCGACGAGACCGGATTGAAGCTTTCTTT
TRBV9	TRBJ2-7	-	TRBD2	CASSVGSSGSYEQYF	TGTGCCAGCAGCGTAGGCTCTAGCGGCTCCTACGAGCAGTACTTC
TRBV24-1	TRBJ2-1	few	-	CATTEGRNNEQFF	TGTGCCACCACCGAGGGCAGAAACAATGAGCAGTTCTTC
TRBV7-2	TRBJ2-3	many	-	CASIRSGRHTDTQYF	TGTGCCAGCATCCGTAGTGGCCGACACACAGATACGCAGTATTTT
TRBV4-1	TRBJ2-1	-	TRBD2	CASSQGFSSGPNRGFF	TGCGCCAGCAGCCAAGGGTTCTCTAGCGGGCCGAATAGGGGATTCTTC
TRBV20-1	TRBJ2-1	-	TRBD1	CSARPRGYEQFF	TGCAGTGCTAGACCCAGGGGGTATGAGCAGTTCTTC
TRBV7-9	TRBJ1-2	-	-	CASSSNGDGYGYTF	TGTGCCAGCAGCTCCAATGGGGACGGCTATGGCTACACCTTC
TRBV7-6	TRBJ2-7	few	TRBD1	CASSPFRDRFIYEQYF	TGTGCCAGCAGCCCATTCCGGGACAGGTTCATTTACGAGCAGTACTTC
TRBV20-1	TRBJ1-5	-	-	CSAREEGISNQPQHF	TGCAGTGCTAGAGAGGAGGGTATAAGCAATCAGCCCCAGCATTTT
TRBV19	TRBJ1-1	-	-	CASSIPTEGVEAFF	TGTGCCAGTAGTATACCGACAGAAGGGGTTGAAGCTTTCTTT
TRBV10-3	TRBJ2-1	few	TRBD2	CAISEPGLARGSEQFF	TGTGCCATCAGTGAACCCGGACTAGCGAGAGGGAGTGAGCAGTTCTTC
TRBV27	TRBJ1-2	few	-	CASSFGASNYGYTF	TGTGCCAGCAGTTTTGGGGCATCTAACTATGGCTACACCTTC
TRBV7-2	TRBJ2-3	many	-	CASSLNRVGADTQYF	TGTGCCAGCAGCCTCAACAGGGTTGGAGCAGATACGCAGTATTTT
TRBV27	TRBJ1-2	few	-	CASRAGPYGYTF	TGTGCCAGCAGGGCAGGACCCTATGGCTACACCTTC
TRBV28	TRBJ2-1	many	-	CASSLSAYNEQFF	TGTGCCAGCAGCTTATCGGCATACAATGAGCAGTTCTTC
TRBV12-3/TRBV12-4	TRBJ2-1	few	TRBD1	CASSETGGPSYNEQFF	TGTGCCAGCAGCGAGACAGGGGGGCCCTCCTACAATGAGCAGTTCTTC
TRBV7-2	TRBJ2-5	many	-	CASSPMPSPWETQYF	TGTGCCAGCAGCCCAATGCCTAGCCCCTGGGAGACCCAGTACTTC
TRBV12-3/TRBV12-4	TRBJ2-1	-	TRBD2	CASNTGGNYNEQFF	TGTGCCAGCAATACGGGGGGGAACTACAATGAGCAGTTCTTC
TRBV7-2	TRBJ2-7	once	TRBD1	CAGSLDRVSYEQYF	TGTGCCGGCAGCCTAGACAGGGTATCCTACGAGCAGTACTTC
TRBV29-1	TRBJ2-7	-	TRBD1	CSVLGQGYEQYF	TGCAGCGTTTTGGGACAGGGGTACGAGCAGTACTTC
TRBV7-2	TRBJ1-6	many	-	CASSLQGPNYNSPLHF	TGTGCCAGCAGCTTACAGGGACCCAACTATAATTCACCCCTCCACTTT
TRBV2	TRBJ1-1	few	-	CASSGNTGEAFF	TGTGCCAGCAGTGGAAATACAGGGGAAGCTTTCTTT
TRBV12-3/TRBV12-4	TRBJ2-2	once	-	CASRRLGPAGELFF	TGTGCCAGCAGACGACTAGGACCGGCCGGGGAGCTGTTTTTT
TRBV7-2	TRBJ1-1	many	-	CASSLQGSMNTEAFF	TGTGCCAGCAGCCTACAGGGCTCCATGAACACTGAAGCTTTCTTT
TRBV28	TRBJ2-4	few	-	CASSPATGTLAKNIQYF	TGTGCCAGCAGCCCCGCCACAGGGACCCTAGCCAAAAACATTCAGTACTTC
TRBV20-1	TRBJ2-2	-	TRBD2	CSARLAGGPRELFF	TGCAGTGCTAGATTAGCGGGAGGGCCAAGGGAGCTGTTTTTT
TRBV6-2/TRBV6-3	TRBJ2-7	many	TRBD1	CASSLTGGVSEQYF	TGTGCCAGCAGTTTGACAGGGGGCGTATCCGAGCAGTACTTC
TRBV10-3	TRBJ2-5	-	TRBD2	CAISTSGQETQYF	TGTGCCATCAGCACTAGCGGTCAAGAGACCCAGTACTTC
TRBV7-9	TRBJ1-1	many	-	CASSEEGNTEAFF	TGTGCCAGCAGCGAGGAGGGGAACACTGAAGCTTTCTTT
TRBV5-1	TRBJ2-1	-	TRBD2	CASSSLFGTSGTNEQFF	TGCGCCAGCAGCTCTCTCTTCGGGACTAGCGGAACCAATGAGCAGTTCTTC
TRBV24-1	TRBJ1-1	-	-	CATSDPRGGNTEAFF	TGTGCCACCAGTGATCCTCGGGGGGGGAACACTGAAGCTTTCTTT
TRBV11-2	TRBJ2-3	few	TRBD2	CASSRQVIAGGTDTQYF	TGTGCCAGCAGCCGACAAGTTATAGCGGGAGGGACAGATACGCAGTATTTT
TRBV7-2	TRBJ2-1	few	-	CASTRGLVEQFF	TGTGCCAGCACCCGAGGTCTGGTTGAGCAGTTCTTC
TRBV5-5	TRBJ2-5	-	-	CASSLGEIQETQYF	TGTGCCAGCAGCTTGGGGGAGATCCAAGAGACCCAGTACTTC
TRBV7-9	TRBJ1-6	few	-	CASSLVATGNSPLHF	TGTGCCAGCAGCTTAGTAGCGACGGGTAATTCACCCCTCCACTTT
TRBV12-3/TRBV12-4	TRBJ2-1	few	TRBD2	CASSFLSGRNEQFF	TGTGCCAGCAGTTTTCTTAGCGGGAGGAATGAGCAGTTCTTC
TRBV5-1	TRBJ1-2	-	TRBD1	CASSLLTGSGGYTF	TGCGCCAGCAGCCTCTTGACAGGGTCCGGTGGCTACACCTTC
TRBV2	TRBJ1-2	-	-	CASTLGGLNYGYTF	TGTGCCAGCACCCTCGGCGGCCTTAACTATGGCTACACCTTC
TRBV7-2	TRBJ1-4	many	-	CASSSQGVSDEKLFF	TGTGCCAGCAGCTCCCAGGGAGTATCGGATGAAAAACTGTTTTTT
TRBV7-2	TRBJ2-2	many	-	CASSPRLVSNTGELFF	TGTGCCAGCAGCCCTCGACTAGTATCGAACACCGGGGAGCTGTTTTTT
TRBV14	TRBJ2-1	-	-	CASSQDPNGWLQRLLYNEQFF	TGTGCCAGCAGCCAAGATCCAAATGGATGGTTACAGCGGTTGCTCTACAATGAGCAGTTCTTC
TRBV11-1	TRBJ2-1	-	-	CASSPRTQNEQFF	TGTGCCAGCAGCCCCCGGACTCAGAATGAGCAGTTCTTC
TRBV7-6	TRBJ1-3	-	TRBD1	CALLGGTDGNTIYF	TGTGCCTTACTAGGCGGGACAGATGGAAACACCATATATTTT
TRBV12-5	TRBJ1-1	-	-	CASAGNTEAFF	TGTGCTAGTGCCGGGAACACTGAAGCTTTCTTT
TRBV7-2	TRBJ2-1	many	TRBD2	CASSFLAGGPDEQFF	TGTGCCAGCAGCTTTTTGGCGGGAGGGCCCGATGAGCAGTTCTTC
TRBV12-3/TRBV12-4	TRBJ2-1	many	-	CASSLGPRKLQNEQFF	TGTGCCAGCAGTTTAGGGCCTAGGAAATTGCAAAATGAGCAGTTCTTC
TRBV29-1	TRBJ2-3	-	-	CSVGTGVADSTDTQYF	TGCAGCGTCGGCACAGGGGTAGCGGATAGCACAGATACGCAGTATTTT
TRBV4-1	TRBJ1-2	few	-	CASSRAGQSFAGYTF	TGCGCCAGCAGCCGGGCAGGACAGTCTTTTGCAGGCTACACCTTC
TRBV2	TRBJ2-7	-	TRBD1	CASSETGDRAYEQYF	TGTGCCAGCAGTGAGACTGGGGACAGGGCATACGAGCAGTACTTC
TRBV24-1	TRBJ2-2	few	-	CATSDPKANTGELFF	TGTGCCACCAGTGATCCCAAAGCGAACACCGGGGAGCTGTTTTTT
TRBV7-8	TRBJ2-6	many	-	CASSSSVSGANVLTF	TGTGCCAGCAGCTCTTCGGTCTCTGGGGCCAACGTCCTGACTTTC